These 7 T cell receptor beta chains came from one sample sequenced in a study of blood T cell repertoires in COVID-19. Using immunoSEQ multiplex PCR, the repertoire was profiled, and TCRdb retains in-frame clones only, with some absent. This repertoire shows 100,000 to 150,000 clones, 85% found once; its top ten account for 25% to 30%. Sequencing was done on a sample of peripheral blood. Every receptor here comes from a woman of 80 years or more with acute or convalescent COVID-19.

The chain combines TRBV6-5 with TRBJ1-2; D is uncertain. The CDR3 runs 14 residues. V was shortened by 0 bases and J by 0 bases, with 5 bases between the two germline ends. Germline values: CDR1 MNHEY, CDR2 SVGAGI. The CDR3 here is CASSYSRANYGYTF. The CDR3 DNA reads TGTGCCAGCAGTTACTCGCGAGCTAACTATGGCTACACCTTC.

J is TRBJ1-4 and V is TRBV7-2, with 12 bases that match TRBD1. This CDR3 spans 16 amino acids. CDR1 is SGHTA and CDR2 is FQGNSA in the germline V gene. The ends lost 5 bases at V and 3 bases at J; junction bases unmatched: 4. The CDR3 DNA reads TGTGCCAGCAGCCGGGACAGGGGGCGACCTAATGAAAAACTGTTTTTT. Its translation: CASSRDRGRPNEKLFF.

V usage is TRBV18 and J usage is TRBJ2-1; 10 nucleotides line up with TRBD2. CDR3 length: 16 residues. The V gene's germline CDR1 is KGHSH and CDR2 LQKENI. With V trimmed by 8 bases and J by 5 bases, 12 bases remained unmatched. CDR3 DNA: TGTGCCAGCCTAAAAGCGGGGGGGCCTCCGGACAATGAGCAGTTCTTC. Amino acids: CASLKAGGPPDNEQFF.

The V gene is TRBV2, the J gene TRBJ2-5; D unresolved. The length of the CDR3 is 11 residues. V dropped 7 bases and J dropped 0 bases, with 3 bases sitting between them. Germline CDR1 SNHLY, CDR2 FYNNEI. The CDR3 region has the DNA TGTGCCAGCACGTACCAAGAGACCCAGTACTTC. It specifies CASTYQETQYF.

This chain uses TRBV10-3 with TRBJ1-1, with TRBD1 matching 11 bases. V shed 11 bases, J shed 4 bases, and the junction held 12 bases outside the gene matches. The CDR3 extends over 15 amino acids. Germline CDR1 ENHRY, CDR2 SYGVKD. CDR3 nucleotides: TGTGCCGTTGGGGGACAGGGGGAGGGCGGCACTGAAGCTTTCTTT. Its protein product is CAVGGQGEGGTEAFF.

This clone was recorded once. This chain connects TRBV4-3 to TRBJ2-1, with 7 bases lining up with TRBD2. Trimming removed 3 bases from V and 4 bases from J; junction bases left unmatched: 9. CDR1 LGHNA and CDR2 YSLEER come from the germline V gene. The CDR3 consists of 16 residues. The chain's CDR3 is CASSQSGTTSYNEQFF. The CDR3 DNA is TGCGCCAGCAGCCAGTCCGGGACTACCTCTTACAATGAGCAGTTCTTC.

For the CDR3, the DNA is TGTGCCAGCAGCTCGGGAGCGGGGGTGCAGTATTTT. The encoded protein is CASSSGAGVQYF. The chain is built from TRBV7-9 and TRBJ2-3, with TRBD2 identical over 8 bases. There are 12 residues in the CDR3. Germline CDR1 and CDR2: SEHNR and FQNEAQ (reference sequence). Trimming took 4 bases from V and 11 from J; bases not matched to a gene: 5. Full variable domain (outside the CDR3, taken from reference TRBV7-9 and TRBJ2-3): DTGVSQNPRHKITKRGQNVTFRCDPISEHNRLYWYRQTLGQGPEFLTYFQNEAQLEKSRLLSDRFSAERPKGSFSTLEIQRTEQGDSAMYLCASSSGAGVQYFGPGTRLTVL.